A few counts support the clone carrying this TCR beta chain. The sample belongs to a study of type 1 regulatory T cells. About the study: T-allo10 is a Tr1-enriched, alloantigen-specific CD4 T cell product made in vitro.

CDR1 is SGHRS and CDR2 is YFSETQ in the germline V gene. Between the trimmed V and J ends, which lost 0 bases and 5 bases, there was a span of 12 bases. The CDR3 runs to 15 residues. Each CDR3 protein gets one entry after TCRdb re-called the reads with MiXCR. The table shows some 90,000 distinct CDR3 sequences, with about 28% occurring only once. V usage is TRBV5-1 and J usage is TRBJ1-5; D is uncertain. The sample consisted of CD4+ T cells, either the whole sample or a sorted fraction (not recorded which). This sequence originates from a human donor in good health. The CDR3 region has the DNA TGCGCCAGCAGCTTGGCCGGGAGGGCGGATCAGCCCCAGCATTTT. Translating gives CASSLAGRADQPQHF.